This TCR beta chain was obtained from a study of response to subunit inactivated influenza vaccine (dated by TCRdb to 2016 to 2019). Notes on the research overall: Deep quantitative profiling of the T cell receptor repertoire was used in the study to follow responses to a trivalent subunit inactivated influenza vaccine. Study-wide findings and limitations: The authors proposed that each seasonal influenza vaccination may bring in only a limited number of new T cells.

Comment on this clonotype: Its antigen remains undetermined. No quality values exist for individual bases; no much larger clone is one base distant.

The library was produced with RT-PCR. The run used an Illumina HiSeq 2500. Using fastp trimming at Q25 and MiXCR clonotype assembly, TCRdb reanalyzed the public sequencing data and kept in-frame beta chains. Each CDR3 protein appears once, grouped with its most common genes and DNA. Present in this sample are 590,000 or so distinct CDR3 sequences, around 15% of which were seen just once. The top ten constitute 7.6% of the sample. The germline V gene supplies CDR1 SGHRS and CDR2 YFSETQ. V trim: 4 bases; J trim: 4 bases; unmatched bases: 8. Including cysteine and phenylalanine, the CDR3 has 14 amino acids. This entry keeps only the CDR3 DNA: 42 bases, framed from base 1.

The TCR originated in a man aged 50 to 60 who received an inactivated influenza vaccine. Donor details come from another sample of the same person, matched by shared clones. The chain employs TRBV5-1 and TRBJ2-7; the central 7 bases match TRBD2. The sequenced sample was PBMCs from blood, obtained less than 15 days before vaccination. The nucleotide sequence is given as TGCGCCAGCAGCCGGGACTACAGTACATACGAGCAGTACTTC. Translated, it gives CASSRDYSTYEQYF.